This TCR beta chain is from a study of blood T cell repertoires in COVID-19. About the research overall: The United States, Italy and Spain supplied acute and convalescent COVID-19 samples.

Germline-derived CDR1 and CDR2 are SGHDT and YYEEEE. This CDR3 region has 12 residues. V lost 0 bases and J 10 bases, leaving 8 bases between the germline ends. Sequencing used immunoSEQ multiplex PCR; TCRdb keeps in-frame clones, though not all of them. The table has under 150,000 clones, around 80% seen once. The clonotype originates from a man in his 60s with acute or convalescent COVID-19. The chain is built from TRBV5-6 and TRBJ2-1, with D perhaps matching TRBD2 (5 bases). Sequencing input: peripheral blood. The CDR3 nucleotides are TGTGCCAGCAGCTTGGTCGGCGGGGAGCAGTTCTTC. This translates into CASSLVGGEQFF.